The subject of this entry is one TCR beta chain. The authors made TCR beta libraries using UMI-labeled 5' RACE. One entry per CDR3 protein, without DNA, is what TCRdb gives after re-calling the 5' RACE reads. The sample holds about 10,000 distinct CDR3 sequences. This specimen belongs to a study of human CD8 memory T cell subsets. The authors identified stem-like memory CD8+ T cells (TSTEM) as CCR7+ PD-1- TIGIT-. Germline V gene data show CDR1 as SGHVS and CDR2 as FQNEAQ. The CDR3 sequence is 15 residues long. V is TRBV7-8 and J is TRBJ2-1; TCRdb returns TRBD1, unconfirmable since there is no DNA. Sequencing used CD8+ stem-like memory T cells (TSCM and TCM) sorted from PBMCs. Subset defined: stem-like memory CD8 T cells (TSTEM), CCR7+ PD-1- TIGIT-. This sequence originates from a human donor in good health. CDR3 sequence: CASSQNHEHGGEQFF.